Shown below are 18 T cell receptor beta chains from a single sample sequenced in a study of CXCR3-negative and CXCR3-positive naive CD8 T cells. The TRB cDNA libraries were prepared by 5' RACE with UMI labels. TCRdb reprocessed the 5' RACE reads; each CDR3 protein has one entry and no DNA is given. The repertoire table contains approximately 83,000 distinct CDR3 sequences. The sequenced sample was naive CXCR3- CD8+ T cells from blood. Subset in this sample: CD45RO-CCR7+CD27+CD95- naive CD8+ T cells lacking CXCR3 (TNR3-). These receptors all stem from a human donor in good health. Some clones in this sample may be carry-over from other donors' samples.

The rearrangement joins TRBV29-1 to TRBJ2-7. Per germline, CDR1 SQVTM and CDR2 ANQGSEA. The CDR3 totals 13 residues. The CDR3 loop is CSVRSQSDYEQYF.

The CDR3: CSVGETGPATYGYTF. The chain is built from TRBV29-1 and TRBJ1-2; TCRdb's D gene call, TRBD1, goes unchecked for lack of DNA. Germline CDR1 is SQVTM and CDR2 is ANQGSEA. This CDR3 region has 15 residues.

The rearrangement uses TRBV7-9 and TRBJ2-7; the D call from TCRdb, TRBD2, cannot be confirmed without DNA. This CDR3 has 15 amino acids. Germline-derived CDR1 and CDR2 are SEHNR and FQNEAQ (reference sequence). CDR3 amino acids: CASSSLAGTSYEQYF.

This CDR3 reads CASSPGSLSLYF. V usage is TRBV25-1 and J usage is TRBJ2-7; TCRdb gives TRBD1 as the D gene, but with no DNA this cannot be confirmed. The CDR3 consists of 12 residues. Germline-derived CDR1 and CDR2 are MGHDK and SYGVNS.

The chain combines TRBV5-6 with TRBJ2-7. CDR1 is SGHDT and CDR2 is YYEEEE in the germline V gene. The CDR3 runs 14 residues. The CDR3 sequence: CASSLDGISYEQYF. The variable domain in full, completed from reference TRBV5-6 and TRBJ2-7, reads DAGVTQSPTHLIKTRGQQVTLRCSPKSGHDTVSWYQQALGQGPQFIFQYYEEEERQRGNFPDRFSGHQFPNYSSELNVNALLLGDSALYLCASSLDGISYEQYFGPGTRLTVT.

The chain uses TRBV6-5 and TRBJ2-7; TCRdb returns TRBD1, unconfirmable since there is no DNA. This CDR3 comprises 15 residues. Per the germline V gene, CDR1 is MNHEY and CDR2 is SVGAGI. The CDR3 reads CASSYSPQGAYEQYF.

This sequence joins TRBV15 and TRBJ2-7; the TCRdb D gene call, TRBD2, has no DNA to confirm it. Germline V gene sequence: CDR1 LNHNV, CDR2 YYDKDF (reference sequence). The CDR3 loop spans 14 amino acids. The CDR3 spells CATSARLAGHEQYF.

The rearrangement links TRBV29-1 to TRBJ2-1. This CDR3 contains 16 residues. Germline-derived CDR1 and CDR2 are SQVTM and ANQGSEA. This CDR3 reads CSVGGVIDVSYNEQFF.

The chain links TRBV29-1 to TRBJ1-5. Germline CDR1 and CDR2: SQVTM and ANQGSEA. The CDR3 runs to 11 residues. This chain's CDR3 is CSVLDVQAQHF.

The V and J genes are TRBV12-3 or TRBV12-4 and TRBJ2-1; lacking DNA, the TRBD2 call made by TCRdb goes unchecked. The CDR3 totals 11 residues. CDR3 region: CASSQTIEQFF.

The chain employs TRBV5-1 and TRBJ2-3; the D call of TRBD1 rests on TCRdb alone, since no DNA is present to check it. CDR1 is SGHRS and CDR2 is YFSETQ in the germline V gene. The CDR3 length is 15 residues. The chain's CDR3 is CASSLGGAWTDTQYF.

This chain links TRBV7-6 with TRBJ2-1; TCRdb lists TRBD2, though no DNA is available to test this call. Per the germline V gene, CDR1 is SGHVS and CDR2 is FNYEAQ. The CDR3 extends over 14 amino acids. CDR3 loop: CASSLSGGGGEQFF.

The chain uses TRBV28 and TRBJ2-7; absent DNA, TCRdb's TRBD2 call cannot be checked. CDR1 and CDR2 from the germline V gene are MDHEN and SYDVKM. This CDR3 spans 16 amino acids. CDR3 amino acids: CASSDLDSGLLYEQYF.

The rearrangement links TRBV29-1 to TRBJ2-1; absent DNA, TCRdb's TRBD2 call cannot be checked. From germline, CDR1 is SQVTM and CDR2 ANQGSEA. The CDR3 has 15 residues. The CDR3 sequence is CSVEEAGDENNEQFF.

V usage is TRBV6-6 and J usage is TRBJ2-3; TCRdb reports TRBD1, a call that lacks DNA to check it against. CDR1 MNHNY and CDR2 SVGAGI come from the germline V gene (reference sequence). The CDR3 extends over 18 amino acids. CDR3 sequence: CATQPRPGGVFGTDTQYF.

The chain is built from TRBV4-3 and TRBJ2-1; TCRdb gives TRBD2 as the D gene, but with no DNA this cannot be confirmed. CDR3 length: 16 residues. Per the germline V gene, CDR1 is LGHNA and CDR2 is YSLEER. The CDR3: CASSQERASSAAEQFF.

CDR3 sequence: CASSLIARGVYNEQFF. The chain couples TRBV28 to TRBJ2-1; TCRdb names TRBD1, which stays unverified in the absence of DNA. The CDR3 sequence is 16 residues long. Germline CDR1 and CDR2: MDHEN and SYDVKM.

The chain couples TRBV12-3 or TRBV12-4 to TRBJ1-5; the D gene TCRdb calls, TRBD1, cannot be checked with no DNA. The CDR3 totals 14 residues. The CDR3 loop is CASSFGGAYQPQHF.